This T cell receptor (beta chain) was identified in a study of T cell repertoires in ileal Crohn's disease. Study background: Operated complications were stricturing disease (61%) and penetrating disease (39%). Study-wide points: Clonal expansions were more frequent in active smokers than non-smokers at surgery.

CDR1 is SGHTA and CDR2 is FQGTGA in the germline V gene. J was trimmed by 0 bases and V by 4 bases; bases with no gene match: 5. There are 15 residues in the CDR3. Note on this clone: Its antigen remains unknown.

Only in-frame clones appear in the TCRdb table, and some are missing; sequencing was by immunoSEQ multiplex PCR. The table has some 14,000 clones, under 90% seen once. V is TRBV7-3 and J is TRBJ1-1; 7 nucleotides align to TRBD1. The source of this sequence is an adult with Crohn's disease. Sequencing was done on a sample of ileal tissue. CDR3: CASSSLGGLNTEAFF. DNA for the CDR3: TGTGCCAGCAGCTCGCTAGGGGGCCTGAACACTGAAGCTTTCTTT.